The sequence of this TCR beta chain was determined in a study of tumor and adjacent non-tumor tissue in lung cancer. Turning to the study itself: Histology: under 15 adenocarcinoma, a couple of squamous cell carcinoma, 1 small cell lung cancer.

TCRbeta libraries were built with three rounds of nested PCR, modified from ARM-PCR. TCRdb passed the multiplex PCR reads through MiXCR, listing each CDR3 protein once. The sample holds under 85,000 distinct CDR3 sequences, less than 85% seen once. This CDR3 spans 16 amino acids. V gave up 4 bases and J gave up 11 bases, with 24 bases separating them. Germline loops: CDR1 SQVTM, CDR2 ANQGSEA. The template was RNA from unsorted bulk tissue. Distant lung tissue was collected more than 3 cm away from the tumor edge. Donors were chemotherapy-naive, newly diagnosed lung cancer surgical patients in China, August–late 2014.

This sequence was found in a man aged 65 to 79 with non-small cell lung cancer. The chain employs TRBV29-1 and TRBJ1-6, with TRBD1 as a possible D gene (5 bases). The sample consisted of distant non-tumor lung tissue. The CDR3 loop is CSVAVTGWSGGAPLHF. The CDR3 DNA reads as TGCAGCGTTGCCGTTACAGGTTGGAGTGGTGGGGCACCCCTCCACTTT. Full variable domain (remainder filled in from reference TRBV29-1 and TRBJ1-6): SAVISQKPSRDICQRGTSLTIQCQVDSQVTMMFWYRQQPGQSLTLIATANQGSEATYESGFVIDKFPISRPNLTFSTLTVSNMSPEDSSIYLCSVAVTGWSGGAPLHFGNGTRLTVT.